This passage covers 14 T cell receptor beta chains from one sample sequenced in a study of beta chain features in type 1 diabetes. Reverse transcribing all isolated RNA meant expressed TCRB transcripts were sequenced. The table came from immunoSEQ multiplex PCR; TCRdb's copy has only in-frame clones and leaves some out. The table includes some 350,000 clones, about 13% detected once. Whole-study results and caveats: Shortening that was moderate but significant affected the TCRB CDR3s of Type 1 diabetes patients in all four CD4+ subsets.

These TCRs are of unknown antigen specificity. Sequencing was done on a sample of naive CD4+ T cells from blood. The source is a woman under 30 with type 1 diabetes.

The rearrangement links TRBV10-3 to TRBJ1-2; 10 nucleotides align to TRBD1. CDR3 length: 17 residues. Germline CDR1 ENHRY, CDR2 SYGVKD. Trimming took 4 bases from V and 0 from J; bases not matched to a gene: 8. The CDR3 bases are TGTGCCATCAGTGGCGGGACAGGGGTAGGAGCTAACTATGGCTACACCTTC. Its translation is CAISGGTGVGANYGYTF.

The chain combines TRBV10-3 with TRBJ1-1; D gene unclear. This CDR3 has 12 residues. Germline loops: CDR1 ENHRY, CDR2 SYGVKD. Trimming took off 0 bases at V and 8 bases at J, with 7 bases between the two ends. The CDR3 sequence: CAISESRLEAFF. CDR3 DNA: TGTGCCATCAGTGAGTCTCGGTTAGAAGCTTTCTTT.

This chain connects TRBV5-4 to TRBJ2-1; 14 nucleotides line up with TRBD2. Germline assignment: CDR1 SGHNT and CDR2 YYREEE (reference sequence). The CDR3 has 18 residues. V lost 3 bases, J lost 1 base, and 6 bases stayed unmatched. The CDR3: CASSSGTSGRGSYNEQFF. Written as DNA, the CDR3 is TGTGCCAGCAGCTCAGGGACTAGCGGGAGAGGGTCCTACAATGAGCAGTTCTTC.

This clone appeared a few times. The chain is built from TRBV19 and TRBJ2-1, with a tentative D call TRBD1 (6 bases). Deletions cut 9 bases from V and 1 base from J, with 13 bases between. Germline V gives CDR1 LNHDA, CDR2 SQIVND (reference sequence). The CDR3 consists of 14 residues. CDR3 residues: CASDQGKSYNEQFF. CDR3 sequence (DNA): TGTGCCAGCGACCAGGGGAAGTCCTACAATGAGCAGTTCTTC.

There are a few counts of this clone. This rearrangement joins TRBV7-2 to TRBJ2-7; the D gene is possibly TRBD2 (5 bases). Germline-derived CDR1 and CDR2 are SGHTA and FQGNSA. V was cut by 0 bases and J by 0 bases, with 6 bases left in between. The CDR3 sequence is 14 residues long. The CDR3 protein is CASSLASASYEQYF. CDR3 coding DNA: TGTGCCAGCAGCTTAGCTAGCGCCTCCTACGAGCAGTACTTC.

V gene TRBV28 combines with J gene TRBJ1-4, with D maybe TRBD1 (6 bases). The CDR3 extends over 14 amino acids. Trimming left V 4 bases short and J 3 bases short, with 9 bases between. Looked up from germline, CDR1 is MDHEN and CDR2 is SYDVKM. The CDR3 sequence: CASSSGVSNEKLFF. CDR3 DNA: TGTGCCAGCAGTTCAGGGGTCTCTAATGAAAAACTGTTTTTT. Supplemented by reference TRBV28 and TRBJ1-4, the full variable domain reads DVKVTQSSRYLVKRTGEKVFLECVQDMDHENMFWYRQDPGLGLRLIYFSYDVKMKEKGDIPEGYSVSREKKERFSLILESASTNQTSMYLCASSSGVSNEKLFFGSGTQLSVL.

Ten or more counts support this clone. The chain combines TRBV4-3 with TRBJ2-3; 7 bases agree with TRBD1. Germline lookup yields CDR1 LGHNA and CDR2 YSLEER. V lost 4 bases, J lost 1 base, and 2 bases stayed unmatched. The CDR3 length is 14 residues. CDR3 DNA sequence: TGCGCCAGCAGCCTCGGACAGGGCACAGATACGCAGTATTTT. Translated, it gives CASSLGQGTDTQYF.

The V gene is TRBV23-1, the J gene TRBJ2-1, with 11 bases fitting TRBD2. TRBV23-1 is an ORF for which the function is uncertain. The CDR3 contains 16 residues. J lost 5 bases, V lost 6 bases, and 9 bases had no gene match. CDR3 sequence: CASSQILAGVHNEQFF. The CDR3 DNA reads as TGCGCCAGCAGCCAGATACTAGCGGGAGTACACAATGAGCAGTTCTTC.

For this clone: Other nucleotide sequences from this sample produce the same CDR3. The V and J genes are TRBV29-1 and TRBJ2-3; 8 bases map to TRBD1. CDR1 and CDR2 from the germline V gene are SQVTM and ANQGSEA. V trimming: 6 bases; J trimming: 0 bases; junction bases outside the gene matches: 5. The CDR3 consists of 14 residues. The CDR3: CSVGQGTSTDTQYF. For the CDR3, the DNA is TGCAGCGTAGGACAGGGTACTAGCACAGATACGCAGTATTTT.

In DNA form, the CDR3 reads TGTGCCAGCAGCCAACGGGACAGGGGCCGTGGGGAGACCCAGTACTTC. Amino acid sequence: CASSQRDRGRGETQYF. The chain carries TRBV27 and TRBJ2-5, with 10 bases lining up with TRBD1. The CDR3 covers 16 residues. V shed 6 bases and J 5 bases; nucleotides not matched to a gene: 12. Germline values: CDR1 MNHEY, CDR2 SMNVEV (reference sequence).

This clone was detected a few times. The chain carries TRBV4-3 and TRBJ2-3; 10 positions agree with TRBD2. The CDR3 totals 15 residues. After removal of 8 bases from V and 5 bases from J, the junction contained 10 bases not matched to a gene. Germline values: CDR1 LGHNA, CDR2 YSLEER. The chain's CDR3 is CASRGGLAPQDTQYF. In DNA, the CDR3 is TGCGCCAGCCGTGGGGGACTAGCGCCCCAAGATACGCAGTATTTT.

Only a few counts were recorded for this clone. CDR3: CAWSRRDRGQGEQYF. The CDR3 DNA reads as TGTGCCTGGAGTAGGCGGGACAGGGGGCAGGGGGAGCAGTACTTC. The chain has TRBV30 and TRBJ2-7; 12 positions agree with TRBD1. In germline, CDR1 is GTSNPN, CDR2 SVGIG (reference sequence). This CDR3 spans 15 amino acids. Trimming at V came to 2 bases and at J to 7 bases, leaving 9 bases not matched to a gene.

This clone appeared a few times. The chain joins TRBV27 to TRBJ2-1; the match to TRBD2 covers 9 bases. This CDR3 has 16 residues. The junction had 9 bases not matched to a gene; V was cut back by 6 bases and J by 3 bases. Germline CDR1 reads MNHEY; CDR2 reads SMNVEV (reference sequence). CDR3 nucleotide sequence: TGTGCCAGCAGCCGGATCCTAGCGGGACTCTACAATGAGCAGTTCTTC. Translated: CASSRILAGLYNEQFF.

The table lists this clone with a few counts. The chain carries TRBV19 and TRBJ2-1; 13 positions match TRBD2. This CDR3 contains 14 residues. The germline gives CDR1 LNHDA, CDR2 SQIVND (reference sequence). The junction had 0 bases not matched to a gene; V was cut back by 6 bases and J by 4 bases. The CDR3: CASRGLAGYNEQFF. CDR3 nucleotide sequence: TGTGCCAGTAGGGGACTAGCGGGGTACAATGAGCAGTTCTTC. The full variable domain, with the rest looked up from reference TRBV19 and TRBJ2-1, is DGGITQSPKYLFRKEGQNVTLSCEQNLNHDAMYWYRQDPGQGLRLIYYSQIVNDFQKGDIAEGYSVSREKKESFPLTVTSAQKNPTAFYLCASRGLAGYNEQFFGPGTRLTVL.